This entry lists 13 T cell receptor beta chains sequenced from one sample in a study of cytomegalovirus exposure and HLA in healthy donors. Sequencing was performed with immunoSEQ multiplex PCR; in TCRdb, only in-frame clones are kept and a portion is missing. The sample yields about 350,000 clones, about nine tenths seen once. Source material: PBMCs. These receptor sequences come from a woman aged 25 to 39 in good health and CMV-seropositive.

The J gene is TRBJ2-1, the V gene TRBV6-5; D unclear. There are 13 residues in the CDR3. The ends were cut back, 0 bases at V and 4 bases at J, with 4 bases in the middle. Germline CDR1 MNHEY, CDR2 SVGAGI. CDR3 nucleotide sequence: TGTGCCAGCAGTTACTCGAGTTACAATGAGCAGTTCTTC. This sequence encodes CASSYSSYNEQFF.

The chain combines TRBV6-1 with TRBJ1-1, with 8 nucleotides matching TRBD1. This CDR3 is built from 15 residues. Germline lookup yields CDR1 MNHNS and CDR2 SASEGT. V shed 1 base and J 2 bases; nucleotides not matched to a gene: 3. The CDR3 is CASSEVRGRNTEAFF. CDR3 DNA sequence: TGTGCCAGCAGTGAAGTCAGGGGGCGAAACACTGAAGCTTTCTTT.

V gene TRBV2 combines with J gene TRBJ2-7, with 7 bases aligning to TRBD1. V lost 2 bases, J lost 2 bases, and 6 bases stayed unmatched. The germline CDR1 and CDR2 sequences are SNHLY and FYNNEI. The CDR3 contains 15 residues. CDR3 nucleotide sequence: TGTGCCAGCAGTGAACTGGTAGACAGGGCCTACGAGCAGTACTTC. Translated: CASSELVDRAYEQYF.

The chain recombines TRBV5-1 with TRBJ1-2; TRBD1 matches at 7 bases. The CDR3 loop spans 16 amino acids. With 0 bases clipped from V and 8 bases from J, the junction kept 13 bases outside the gene matches. Germline V lookup: CDR1 SGHRS, CDR2 YFSETQ. In DNA form, the CDR3 reads TGCGCCAGCAGCTTGGGGCGGGGACAGCCAGAAGGAGGCTACACCTTC. This codes for CASSLGRGQPEGGYTF.

The chain combines TRBV15 with TRBJ1-1; D is undetermined. There are 14 residues in the CDR3. The germline gives CDR1 LNHNV, CDR2 YYDKDF (reference sequence). V was shortened by 4 bases and J by 1 base, with 10 bases between the two germline ends. The CDR3 bases are TGTGCCACCAGCACGGAACAGTGGAACACTGAAGCTTTCTTT. It specifies CATSTEQWNTEAFF.

The rearrangement links TRBV2 to TRBJ1-1; D call uncertain. This CDR3 region has 15 residues. Germline lookup yields CDR1 SNHLY and CDR2 FYNNEI. V lost 1 base and J 0 bases, leaving 9 bases between the germline ends. Here the CDR3 reads CASSEEGAVNTEAFF. Written as DNA, the CDR3 is TGTGCCAGCAGTGAAGAAGGAGCGGTGAACACTGAAGCTTTCTTT.

V usage is TRBV6-5 and J usage is TRBJ1-1, with D maybe TRBD1 (5 bases). The germline gives CDR1 MNHEY, CDR2 SVGAGI. CDR3 size: 13 residues. Trimming shortened V by 4 bases and J by 1 base, and 7 bases separated the two germline ends. The CDR3 reads CASSWGENTEAFF. The CDR3 nucleotides read TGTGCCAGCAGTTGGGGCGAGAACACTGAAGCTTTCTTT.

The gene calls are TRBV5-4 and TRBJ2-7, with 7 positions matching TRBD1. Germline V gives CDR1 SGHNT, CDR2 YYREEE (reference sequence). Trimming removed 1 base from V and 6 bases from J; junction bases left unmatched: 4. The CDR3 contains 13 residues. This CDR3 reads CASSLHRGSEQYF. The DNA of the CDR3 is TGTGCCAGCAGCTTGCACAGGGGCTCCGAGCAGTACTTC.

The genes are TRBV25-1 and TRBJ2-2, with a possible D match to TRBD2 (6 bases). Germline values: CDR1 MGHDK, CDR2 SYGVNS. CDR3 length equals 16 residues. V was cut by 2 bases and J by 3 bases, with 13 bases left in between. The CDR3 loop is CASSEISDYYTGELFF. DNA for the CDR3: TGTGCCAGCAGTGAAATCTCGGACTACTACACCGGGGAGCTGTTTTTT. Full variable domain (missing parts from reference TRBV25-1 and TRBJ2-2): EADIYQTPRYLVIGTGKKITLECSQTMGHDKMYWYQQDPGMELHLIHYSYGVNSTEKGDLSSESTVSRIRTEHFPLTLESARPSHTSQYLCASSEISDYYTGELFFGEGSRLTVL.

CDR3 amino acids: CASSLRGKPLHTEAFF. The CDR3 region has the DNA TGTGCCAGCAGCTTGAGGGGGAAACCCCTTCACACTGAAGCTTTCTTT. The chain employs TRBV5-4 and TRBJ1-1, with D perhaps TRBD1 (6 bases). V lost 1 base and J lost 3, with 16 bases in between. In germline, CDR1 is SGHNT, CDR2 YYREEE (reference sequence). The CDR3 is 16 amino acids. The entire variable domain, with the rest obtained from reference TRBV5-4 and TRBJ1-1, is as follows: ETGVTQSPTHLIKTRGQQVTLRCSSQSGHNTVSWYQQALGQGPQFIFQYYREEENGRGNFPPRFSGLQFPNYSSELNVNALELDDSALYLCASSLRGKPLHTEAFFGQGTRLTVV.

J is TRBJ2-5 and V is TRBV7-6, with TRBD2 as a possible D gene (5 bases). Trimming shortened V by 5 bases and J by 5 bases, and 18 bases separated the two germline ends. The CDR3 covers 15 residues. In germline, CDR1 is SGHVS, CDR2 FNYEAQ. The CDR3 coding sequence is TGTGCCAGCAGCCCCTTTACGGGATTGGGCGAGACCCAGTACTTC. It yields the protein CASSPFTGLGETQYF.

By its share, this clone is medium-sized. The V and J genes are TRBV29-1 and TRBJ1-2; 9 nucleotides align to TRBD1. Trimming removed 6 bases from V and 8 bases from J; junction bases left unmatched: 10. The CDR3 runs 13 residues. The germline V gene encodes CDR1 SQVTM and CDR2 ANQGSEA. The CDR3 DNA reads TGCAGCGTGGCCCAAATTACAGGGGGCGGCTACACCTTC. It specifies CSVAQITGGGYTF.

This chain connects TRBV5-6 to TRBJ2-7; tentatively, D is TRBD2 (5 bases). Germline assignment: CDR1 SGHDT and CDR2 YYEEEE. V shed 1 base and J shed 5 bases, with 7 bases lying between them. CDR3 size: 12 residues. The CDR3 loop is CASSLFGDEQYF. The DNA for the CDR3 is TGTGCCAGCAGCTTGTTCGGGGACGAGCAGTACTTC. Together with reference TRBV5-6 and TRBJ2-7, the CDR3 gives the full variable domain: DAGVTQSPTHLIKTRGQQVTLRCSPKSGHDTVSWYQQALGQGPQFIFQYYEEEERQRGNFPDRFSGHQFPNYSSELNVNALLLGDSALYLCASSLFGDEQYFGPGTRLTVT.